The present T cell receptor beta chain was sequenced within a study of blood T cell repertoires in COVID-19. Measured with immunoSEQ multiplex PCR; TCRdb has only the in-frame clones, and not every one. The sample consists of roughly 100,000 clones, 80% to 95% of them appearing once. Per the germline V gene, CDR1 is SGHDT and CDR2 is YYEEEE. Losses at the gene ends were 4 bases for V and 4 bases for J; bases not matched to a gene: 7. The CDR3 spans 17 residues. Material for sequencing was peripheral blood. V is TRBV5-6 and J is TRBJ2-1; 14 bases agree with TRBD2. The sequence came from a woman between 45 and 60 years old with COVID-19, enrolled during active disease. CDR3 nucleotides: TGTGCCAGCAGCCCCGGGACTAGCGGGGGTAGATACAATGAGCAGTTCTTC. This codes for CASSPGTSGGRYNEQFF.